These 32 T cell receptor beta chains were all obtained from the same sample, sequenced in a study of radiation and T cells in renal cell carcinoma. Time point specified: blood 4 weeks post-SBRT, at nephrectomy. The treatment is: 15 Gy SBRT to primary tumor, nephrectomy 4 weeks later. The protocol was immunoSEQ multiplex PCR, while the TCRdb copy is restricted to in-frame clones and leaves out a portion. Counted here are some 30,000 clones, over 70% occurring once; the ten biggest clones make up approximately 33%. The specimen was blood, collected from a patient whose treatment included radiotherapy and nephrectomy. Receptor source: a man aged 55-75 years with renal cell carcinoma.

J is TRBJ2-7 and V is TRBV10-2, with D possibly TRBD2 on 5 matching bases. The CDR3 has 13 residues. The V end was cut by 3 bases, the J end by 3 bases, with 9 bases between. CDR1 and CDR2 from the germline V gene are WSHSY and SAAADI. The CDR3 reads CASSDLRGYEQYF. The DNA of the CDR3 is TGCGCCAGCAGTGATTTACGGGGCTACGAGCAGTACTTC.

The chain recombines TRBV29-1 with TRBJ2-7; 11 positions agree with TRBD1. The CDR3 loop spans 14 amino acids. J gave up 4 bases and V 3 bases, and 5 bases lay outside the gene matches. Germline CDR1 is SQVTM and CDR2 is ANQGSEA. CDR3 sequence reads: CSVDSGTGGYEQYF. CDR3 nucleotides: TGCAGCGTTGACTCCGGGACAGGGGGGTACGAGCAGTACTTC.

V and J are TRBV5-1 and TRBJ2-3, with D unclear. V was trimmed by 0 bases and J by 4 bases, leaving 9 bases between them. The CDR3 length is 14 residues. The germline gives CDR1 SGHRS, CDR2 YFSETQ. For the CDR3, the DNA is TGCGCCAGCAGCTTGGAACCCCGCCCAGATACGCAGTATTTT. Protein product: CASSLEPRPDTQYF.

The chain couples TRBV19 to TRBJ1-1; no clear D. CDR3 length equals 15 residues. Trimming shortened V by 7 bases and J by 4 bases, and 19 bases separated the two germline ends. Germline CDR1 LNHDA, CDR2 SQIVND (reference sequence). CDR3 coding DNA: TGTGCCAGTAAATTGGAGGCCTCTTGGACCACTGAAGCTTTCTTT. As protein: CASKLEASWTTEAFF. The full variable domain, with the rest looked up from reference TRBV19 and TRBJ1-1, is DGGITQSPKYLFRKEGQNVTLSCEQNLNHDAMYWYRQDPGQGLRLIYYSQIVNDFQKGDIAEGYSVSREKKESFPLTVTSAQKNPTAFYLCASKLEASWTTEAFFGQGTRLTVV.

The chain couples TRBV5-4 to TRBJ1-1; no definite D call. V was shortened by 5 bases and J by 0 bases, with 14 bases between the two germline ends. This CDR3 has 15 amino acids. Germline lookup yields CDR1 SGHNT and CDR2 YYREEE (reference sequence). CDR3 residues: CASRDPSFMNTEAFF. CDR3 bases: TGTGCCAGCAGAGATCCTAGTTTTATGAACACTGAAGCTTTCTTT.

Remarks on this clone: The junction differs from germline at one of its ends, possibly a read error. The chain is built from TRBV12-5 and TRBJ2-3, with a weak D call TRBD1 (6 bases). There are 11 residues in the CDR3. CDR1 LGHNT and CDR2 FRNRAP come from the germline V gene. The CDR3 nucleotides are TGTGCTAGTGGGCGAGAGGGGGACGGAAGTTTT. Amino acid sequence: CASGREGDGSF.

This clone was picked up a small number of times. This chain connects TRBV18 to TRBJ2-2, with 7 nucleotides matching TRBD1. This CDR3 has 16 residues. Germline V lookup: CDR1 KGHSH, CDR2 LQKENI. Unmatched junction bases numbered 7, after V lost 0 bases and J lost 6 bases. The CDR3 bases are TGTGCCAGCTCACCACCGAGCCAGGGGGTTGCCGGGGAGCTGTTTTTT. Its protein is CASSPPSQGVAGELFF.

Many counts were recorded for this clone. The chain combines TRBV7-9 with TRBJ2-7, with 7 nucleotides matching TRBD2. This CDR3 comprises 15 residues. The junction had 9 bases not matched to a gene; V was cut back by 5 bases and J by 2 bases. Looked up from germline, CDR1 is SEHNR and CDR2 is FQNEAQ (reference sequence). CDR3 loop: CASSRRLAAAYEQYF. In DNA form, the CDR3 reads TGTGCCAGCAGCCGTCGACTAGCAGCCGCCTACGAGCAGTACTTC. Drawing the rest from reference TRBV7-9 and TRBJ2-7, the complete variable domain is DTGVSQNPRHKITKRGQNVTFRCDPISEHNRLYWYRQTLGQGPEFLTYFQNEAQLEKSRLLSDRFSAERPKGSFSTLEIQRTEQGDSAMYLCASSRRLAAAYEQYFGPGTRLTVT.

This clone was detected once. The chain employs TRBV9 and TRBJ2-2; D unclear. The CDR3 has 16 residues. V lost 4 bases and J lost 0, with 13 bases in between. Germline-derived CDR1 and CDR2 are SGDLS and YYNGEE. The CDR3 loop is CASSPDPATNTGELFF. CDR3 DNA: TGTGCCAGCAGCCCGGACCCCGCGACGAACACCGGGGAGCTGTTTTTT.

The chain is built from TRBV6-1 and TRBJ2-5, with 11 bases matching TRBD2. The CDR3 sequence is 14 residues long. Germline loops: CDR1 MNHNS, CDR2 SASEGT. V lost 6 bases and J lost 3; bases outside the gene matches: 3. In nucleotides, the CDR3 is TGTGCCAGCAGAATAGCGGGAGGGAAAGAGACCCAGTACTTC. It specifies CASRIAGGKETQYF.

This clone occurred once. The chain uses TRBV25-1 and TRBJ1-6; weak D call: TRBD1 (5 bases). The CDR3 covers 15 residues. Germline V gives CDR1 MGHDK, CDR2 SYGVNS. V was shortened by 0 bases and J by 4 bases, with 7 bases between the two germline ends. The chain's CDR3 is CASSEYAGYNSPLHF. The CDR3 nucleotides are TGTGCCAGCAGTGAATATGCAGGGTATAATTCACCCCTCCACTTT.

In this sample, this clone turned up once. The chain couples TRBV4-3 to TRBJ2-7; a possible D gene is TRBD1 (6 bases). Per germline, CDR1 LGHNA and CDR2 YSLEER. This CDR3 is built from 14 residues. V gave up 0 bases and J gave up 5 bases, with 11 bases separating them. The CDR3 loop is CASSQDRGRDEQYF. Written as DNA, the CDR3 is TGCGCCAGCAGCCAAGACAGGGGAAGGGACGAGCAGTACTTC.

V is TRBV27 and J is TRBJ1-1; D gene uncertain. Looked up from germline, CDR1 is MNHEY and CDR2 is SMNVEV (reference sequence). The CDR3 consists of 14 residues. The ends were cut back, 5 bases at V and 2 bases at J, with 12 bases in the middle. CDR3 protein: CASSREWSNTEAFF. In nucleotides, the CDR3 is TGTGCCAGCAGTAGAGAGTGGTCAAACACTGAAGCTTTCTTT.

This chain joins TRBV5-1 and TRBJ2-2; 7 nucleotides agree with TRBD2. Germline V gene sequence: CDR1 SGHRS, CDR2 YFSETQ. This CDR3 is 15 amino acids long. J was trimmed by 1 base and V by 1 base; bases with no gene match: 1. This chain's CDR3 is CASSLPSGNTGELFF. CDR3 nucleotides: TGCGCCAGCAGCTTGCCTAGCGGGAACACCGGGGAGCTGTTTTTT.

This chain joins TRBV5-1 and TRBJ2-7; the match to TRBD2 covers 9 bases. The length of the CDR3 is 14 residues. Trimming at V came to 2 bases and at J to 1 base, leaving 1 base not matched to a gene. Germline V gene sequence: CDR1 SGHRS, CDR2 YFSETQ. The CDR3 is CASSFSGSSYEQYF. The DNA of the CDR3 is TGCGCCAGCAGCTTTAGCGGGAGTTCCTACGAGCAGTACTTC.

This chain links TRBV18 with TRBJ1-2; the match to TRBD1 covers 7 bases. The CDR3 is 14 residues long. V gave up 2 bases and J gave up 4 bases; unmatched junction bases: 4. CDR1 and CDR2 (germline): KGHSH, LQKENI. The CDR3 bases are TGTGCCAGCTCACCAGTACAGGGGAGCTATGGCTACACCTTC. Translating it yields CASSPVQGSYGYTF.

This rearrangement joins TRBV2 to TRBJ2-1; 10 nucleotides match TRBD2. With V trimmed by 2 bases and J by 9 bases, 4 bases remained unmatched. CDR1 and CDR2 from the germline V gene are SNHLY and FYNNEI. CDR3 length equals 14 residues. In nucleotides, the CDR3 is TGTGCCAGCAGTGAATCGGGACTAGCGTTTGAGCAGTTCTTC. It translates to CASSESGLAFEQFF.

This clone was seen more than once but under ten times. V usage is TRBV7-2 and J usage is TRBJ1-5; D is ambiguous. CDR1 is SGHTA, CDR2 FQGNSA, per germline. The length of the CDR3 is 14 residues. V gave up 2 bases and J gave up 7 bases, with 12 bases separating them. The CDR3 DNA reads as TGTGCCAGCAGCTTAAGGGATCCAGGCCAGCCCCAGCATTTT. Protein product: CASSLRDPGQPQHF.

The chain uses TRBV27 and TRBJ2-2; D gene unclear. Germline V gene lookup returns CDR1 MNHEY and CDR2 SMNVEV (reference sequence). V was cut by 6 bases and J by 2 bases, with 13 bases left in between. This CDR3 contains 15 residues. CDR3 nucleotide sequence: TGTGCCAGCAGGCCCGTATGGGGTAACACCGGGGAGCTGTTTTTT. Translation: CASRPVWGNTGELFF.

The rearrangement uses TRBV11-2 and TRBJ2-5; D is unresolved. Trimming left V 2 bases short and J 2 bases short, with 12 bases between. Germline values: CDR1 SGHAT, CDR2 FQNNGV. The CDR3 spans 15 residues. In DNA, the CDR3 is TGTGCCAGCAGCTTATTGGGTGGAAGGCAAGAGACCCAGTACTTC. Its translation: CASSLLGGRQETQYF.

This sequence joins TRBV30 and TRBJ1-5; perhaps TRBD1 as D (5 bases). Germline V gene lookup returns CDR1 GTSNPN and CDR2 SVGIG (reference sequence). Trimming shortened V by 3 bases and J by 5 bases, and 17 bases separated the two germline ends. This CDR3 is built from 15 residues. CDR3 amino acids: CAWRPRGGGDQPQHF. Here the CDR3 DNA reads TGTGCCTGGAGGCCTCGGGGTGGAGGGGATCAGCCCCAGCATTTT.

The chain employs TRBV30 and TRBJ2-3; D is undetermined. Germline V gives CDR1 GTSNPN, CDR2 SVGIG (reference sequence). The CDR3 is 14 residues long. Trimming cost V 1 base and J 0 bases, with 8 bases left between them. The CDR3 DNA is TGTGCCTGGAGTGAGGGTGGTAGCACAGATACGCAGTATTTT. Its protein is CAWSEGGSTDTQYF.

V usage is TRBV5-1 and J usage is TRBJ1-3; D is unclear. Germline CDR1 SGHRS, CDR2 YFSETQ. V was shortened by 0 bases and J by 2 bases, with 12 bases between the two germline ends. The CDR3 runs to 16 residues. CDR3 sequence (DNA): TGCGCCAGCAGCTTGGCCGGCAGGCTGCCTGGAAACACCATATATTTT. Amino acids: CASSLAGRLPGNTIYF.

The rearrangement links TRBV4-1 to TRBJ2-5, with D perhaps given as TRBD1 or TRBD2 (6 bases each). Germline CDR1 is MGHRA and CDR2 is YSYEKL. V lost 0 bases and J 5 bases, leaving 13 bases between the germline ends. The CDR3 spans 15 residues. The CDR3 loop reads CASSQDTGAGETQYF. DNA for the CDR3: TGCGCCAGCAGCCAAGATACGGGGGCCGGGGAGACCCAGTACTTC.

The genes are TRBV25-1 and TRBJ2-7; 10 bases align to TRBD1. The V gene's germline CDR1 is MGHDK and CDR2 SYGVNS. The CDR3 is 15 residues long. V lost 2 bases to trimming and J lost 3 bases; unmatched junction nucleotides: 4. The CDR3 loop reads CASSEPGQGNYEQYF. DNA for the CDR3: TGTGCCAGCAGTGAACCGGGACAGGGGAACTACGAGCAGTACTTC.

This chain uses TRBV5-1 with TRBJ2-7, with 7 nucleotides matching TRBD2. The CDR3 consists of 15 residues. The J segment lost 0 bases and the V segment lost 0 bases, leaving 3 bases of the junction unmatched. Germline lookup yields CDR1 SGHRS and CDR2 YFSETQ. CDR3 in DNA: TGCGCCAGCAGCTTGGGCGGGGAGGGCTCCTACGAGCAGTACTTC. It specifies CASSLGGEGSYEQYF.

The V gene is TRBV9, the J gene TRBJ2-2; 9 nucleotides match TRBD1. Germline CDR1 reads SGDLS; CDR2 reads YYNGEE. CDR3 size: 16 residues. V shed 3 bases, J shed 2 bases, and the junction held 5 bases outside the gene matches. CDR3 amino acids: CASSAGTGINTGELFF. CDR3 DNA: TGTGCCAGCAGCGCCGGGACAGGGATCAACACCGGGGAGCTGTTTTTT.

The V call is TRBV19, the J call TRBJ1-3, with D unresolved. Germline CDR1 LNHDA, CDR2 SQIVND (reference sequence). This CDR3 comprises 13 residues. The V gene lost 2 bases and the J gene lost 12 bases, with 14 bases spanning the gap. As DNA, the CDR3 is TGTGCCAGTAGTATAATCGGCACCACGGGCATATATTTT. Encoded protein: CASSIIGTTGIYF.

As regards this clone: One end of the junction varies from germline; a read error may be responsible. The chain has TRBV7-7 and TRBJ2-1, with 14 nucleotides matching TRBD2. From germline, CDR1 is SSHAT and CDR2 FNYEAQ (reference sequence). This CDR3 contains 15 residues. The CDR3 region has the DNA TGTGCTAGCAGCGTGGGACTAGCGGGAGTCGCTGAGCAGTTCTTC. Protein sequence: CASSVGLAGVAEQFF.

The chain couples TRBV19 to TRBJ2-2; D unclear. Germline values: CDR1 LNHDA, CDR2 SQIVND (reference sequence). V was pared by 1 base and J by 8 bases, with 5 bases between. The CDR3 loop spans 12 amino acids. Written as DNA, the CDR3 is TGTGCCAGTAGTATAGGGCCTGGGGAGCTGTTTTTT. Its protein is CASSIGPGELFF.

The chain employs TRBV5-6 and TRBJ2-1; D might be TRBD1 or TRBD2, each matching 5 bases. Germline CDR1 SGHDT, CDR2 YYEEEE. The CDR3 is 19 residues long. The V and J ends lost 6 bases and 8 bases respectively, with 33 bases between them. CDR3 in amino acids: CASTPQLVLQGRGRHEQFF. CDR3 bases: TGTGCCAGCACACCTCAACTAGTTTTGCAGGGCAGAGGGCGCCATGAGCAGTTCTTC.

The genes are TRBV28 and TRBJ2-2; 8 bases align to TRBD2. Looked up from germline, CDR1 is MDHEN and CDR2 is SYDVKM. Germline trimming cut 6 bases from V and 7 bases from J; bases unmatched to any gene: 16. The CDR3 spans 17 residues. CDR3 coding DNA: TGTGCCAGCAGCGGAAGCGGGAGTAGAAGGTCCCTCGGGGAGCTGTTTTTT. It yields the protein CASSGSGSRRSLGELFF.